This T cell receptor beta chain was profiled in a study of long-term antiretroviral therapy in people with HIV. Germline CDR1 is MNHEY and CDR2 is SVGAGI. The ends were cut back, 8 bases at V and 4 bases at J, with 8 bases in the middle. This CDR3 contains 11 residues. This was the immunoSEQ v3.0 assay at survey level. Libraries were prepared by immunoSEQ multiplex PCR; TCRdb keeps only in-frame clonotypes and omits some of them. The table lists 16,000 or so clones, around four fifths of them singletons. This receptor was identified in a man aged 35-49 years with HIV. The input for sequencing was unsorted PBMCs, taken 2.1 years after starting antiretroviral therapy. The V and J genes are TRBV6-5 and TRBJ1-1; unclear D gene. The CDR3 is CASGYITEAFF. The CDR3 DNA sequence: TGTGCCAGCGGGTACATCACTGAAGCTTTCTTT.